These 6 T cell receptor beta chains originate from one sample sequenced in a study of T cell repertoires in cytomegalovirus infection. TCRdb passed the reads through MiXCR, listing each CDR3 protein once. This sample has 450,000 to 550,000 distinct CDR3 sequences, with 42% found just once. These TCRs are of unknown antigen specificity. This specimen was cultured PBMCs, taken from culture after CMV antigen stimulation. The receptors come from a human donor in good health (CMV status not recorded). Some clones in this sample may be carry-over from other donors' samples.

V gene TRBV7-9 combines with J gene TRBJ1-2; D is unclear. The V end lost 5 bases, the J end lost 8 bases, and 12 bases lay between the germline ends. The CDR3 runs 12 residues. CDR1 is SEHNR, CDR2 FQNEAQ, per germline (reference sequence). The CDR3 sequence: CASSIGNSGYTF. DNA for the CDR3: TGTGCCAGCAGCATCGGGAATTCCGGCTACACCTTC. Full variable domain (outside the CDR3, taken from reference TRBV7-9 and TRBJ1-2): DTGVSQNPRHKITKRGQNVTFRCDPISEHNRLYWYRQTLGQGPEFLTYFQNEAQLEKSRLLSDRFSAERPKGSFSTLEIQRTEQGDSAMYLCASSIGNSGYTFGSGTRLTVV.

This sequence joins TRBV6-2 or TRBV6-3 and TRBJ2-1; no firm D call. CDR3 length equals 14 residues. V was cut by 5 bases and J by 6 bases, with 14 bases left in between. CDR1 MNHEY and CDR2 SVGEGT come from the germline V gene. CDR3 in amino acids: CASSISRSGNEQFF. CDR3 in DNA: TGTGCCAGCAGTATTTCCCGTTCTGGCAATGAGCAGTTCTTC.

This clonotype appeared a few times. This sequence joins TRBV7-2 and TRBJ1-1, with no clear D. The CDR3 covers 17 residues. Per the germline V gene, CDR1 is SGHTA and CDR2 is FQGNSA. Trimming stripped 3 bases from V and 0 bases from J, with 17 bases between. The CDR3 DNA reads TGTGCCAGCAGCTTGACAATGAGCCGAATTATGAACACTGAAGCTTTCTTT. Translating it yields CASSLTMSRIMNTEAFF.

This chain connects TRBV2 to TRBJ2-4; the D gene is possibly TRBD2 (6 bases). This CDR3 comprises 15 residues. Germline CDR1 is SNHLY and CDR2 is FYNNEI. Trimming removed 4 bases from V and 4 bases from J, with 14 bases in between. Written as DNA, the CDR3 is TGTGCCAGCAGTGTGGATGCGGGGCAAAAAAACATTCAGTACTTC. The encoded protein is CASSVDAGQKNIQYF.

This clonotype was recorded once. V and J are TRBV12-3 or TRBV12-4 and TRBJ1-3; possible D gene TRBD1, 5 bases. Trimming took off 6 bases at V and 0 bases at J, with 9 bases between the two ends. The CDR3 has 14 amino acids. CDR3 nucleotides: TGTGCCAGCAGATCGACAGCCTCTGGAAACACCATATATTTT. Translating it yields CASRSTASGNTIYF.

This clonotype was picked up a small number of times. DNA for the CDR3: TGTGCCAGCAGCTTCGCTAGCGGAAACAATGAGCAGTTCTTC. Protein: CASSFASGNNEQFF. J is TRBJ2-1 and V is TRBV7-6; 7 bases line up with TRBD2. The CDR3 has 14 residues. V lost 3 bases and J lost 5; bases outside the gene matches: 4. Per the germline V gene, CDR1 is SGHVS and CDR2 is FNYEAQ.